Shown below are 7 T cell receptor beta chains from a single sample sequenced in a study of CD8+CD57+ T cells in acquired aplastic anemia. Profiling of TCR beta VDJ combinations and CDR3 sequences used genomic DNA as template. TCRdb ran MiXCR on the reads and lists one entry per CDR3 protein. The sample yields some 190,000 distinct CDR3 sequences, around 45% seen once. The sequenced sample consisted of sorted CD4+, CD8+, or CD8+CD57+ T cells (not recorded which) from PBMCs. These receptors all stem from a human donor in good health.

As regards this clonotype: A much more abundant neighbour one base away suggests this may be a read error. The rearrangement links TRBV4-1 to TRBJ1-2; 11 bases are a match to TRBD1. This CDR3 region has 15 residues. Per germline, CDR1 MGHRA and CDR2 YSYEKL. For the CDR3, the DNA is TGCGTCAGCAGCAGGACAGGGGGCTTTAGCTATGGCTACACCTTC. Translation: CVSSRTGGFSYGYTF.

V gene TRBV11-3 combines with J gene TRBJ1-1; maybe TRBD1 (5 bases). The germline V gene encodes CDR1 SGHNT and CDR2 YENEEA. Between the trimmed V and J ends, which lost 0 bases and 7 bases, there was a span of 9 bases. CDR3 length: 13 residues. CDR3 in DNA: TGTGCCAGCAGCTTAGAGGGCGGGGGTGAAGCTTTCTTT. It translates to CASSLEGGGEAFF.

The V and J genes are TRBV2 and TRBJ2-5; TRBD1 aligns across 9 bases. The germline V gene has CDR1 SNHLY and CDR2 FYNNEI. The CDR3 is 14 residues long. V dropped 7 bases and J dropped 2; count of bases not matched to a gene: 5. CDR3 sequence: CASKGQGGQETQYF. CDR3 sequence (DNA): TGTGCCAGCAAGGGACAGGGAGGGCAAGAGACCCAGTACTTC.

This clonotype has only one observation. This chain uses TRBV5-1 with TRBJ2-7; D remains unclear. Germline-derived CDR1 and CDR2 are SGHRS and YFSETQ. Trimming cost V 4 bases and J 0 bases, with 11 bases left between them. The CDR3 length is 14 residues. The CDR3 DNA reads TGCGCCAGCAGCACATTAATTTCCTCCTACGAGCAGTACTTC. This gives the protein CASSTLISSYEQYF.

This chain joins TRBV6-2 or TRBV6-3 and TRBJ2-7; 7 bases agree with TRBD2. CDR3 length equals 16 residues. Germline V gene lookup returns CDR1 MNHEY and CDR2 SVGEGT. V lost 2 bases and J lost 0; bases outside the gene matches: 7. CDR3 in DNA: TGTGCCAGCAGTTACGGGGAGGGGCGTTTCTCCTACGAGCAGTACTTC. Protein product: CASSYGEGRFSYEQYF.

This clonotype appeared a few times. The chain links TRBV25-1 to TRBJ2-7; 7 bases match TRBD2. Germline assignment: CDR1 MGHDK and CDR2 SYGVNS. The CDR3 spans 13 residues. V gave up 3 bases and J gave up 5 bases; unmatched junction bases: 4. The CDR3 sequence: CASSDLSGDEQYF. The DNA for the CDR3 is TGTGCCAGCAGTGATCTGAGCGGGGACGAGCAGTACTTC.

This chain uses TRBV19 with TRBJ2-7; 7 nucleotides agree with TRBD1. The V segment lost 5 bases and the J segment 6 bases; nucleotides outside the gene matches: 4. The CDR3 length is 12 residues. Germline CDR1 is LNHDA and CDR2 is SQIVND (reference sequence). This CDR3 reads CASSPQGIEQYF. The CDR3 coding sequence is TGTGCCAGTAGTCCACAGGGGATCGAGCAGTACTTC.